This T cell receptor beta chain emerged from a study of cytomegalovirus exposure and HLA in healthy donors. General observations from the study: Cytomegalovirus status, reportedly, was diagnosed with high specificity and sensitivity by the classifier. Sequencing artifact likely explains a cluster of highly shared sequence variants. Some V segments, including TRBV6-2 and TRBV6-3, were excluded as indistinguishable.

Worth noting for this clone: What it binds is not known.

At collection, donors were nominally healthy, but unrecorded immune exposures were probable. This CDR3 region has 16 residues. Germline CDR1 is SGDLS and CDR2 is YYNGEE. With V trimmed by 5 bases and J by 1 base, 9 bases remained unmatched. Amplification used 60 Vbeta primers and 13 Jbeta primers. The data were produced by immunoSEQ multiplex PCR, yet TCRdb's version contains in-frame clones alone and is incomplete. The ten top clones account for more than 0.9%, within a sample of some 110,000 clones. This clonotype originated in a man aged 18 to 29 in good health and CMV-seronegative. Sequencing used PBMCs. V is TRBV9 and J is TRBJ2-3; 8 nucleotides line up with TRBD2. The CDR3 spells CASSLAGGGRTDTQYF. Written as DNA, the CDR3 is TGTGCCAGCAGTCTAGCGGGTGGGGGACGCACAGATACGCAGTATTTT.